Given below is one TCR beta chain in context. This record comes from a study of OX40 agonist ivuxolimab in advanced cancers. Repertoires were generated with immunoSEQ multiplex PCR, while TCRdb's copy carries only in-frame clones and drops some. The table shows about 78,000 clones, with roughly 84% occurring only once. The CDR3 spans 14 residues. Germline trimming cut 3 bases from V and 4 bases from J; bases unmatched to any gene: 3. Germline V gene data show CDR1 as SGHAT and CDR2 as FQNNGV. The TCR originated in an adult with an advanced solid tumor such as melanoma, head and neck, liver or kidney cancer. The rearrangement joins TRBV11-2 to TRBJ2-3; TRBD1 aligns across 8 bases. The sample here was CD4+ or CD8+ T cells sorted from blood, taken in a trial of the OX40 agonist ivuxolimab. As DNA, the CDR3 is TGTGCCAGCAGCTTGGGACAGGCGTCAGATACGCAGTATTTT. Protein sequence: CASSLGQASDTQYF.